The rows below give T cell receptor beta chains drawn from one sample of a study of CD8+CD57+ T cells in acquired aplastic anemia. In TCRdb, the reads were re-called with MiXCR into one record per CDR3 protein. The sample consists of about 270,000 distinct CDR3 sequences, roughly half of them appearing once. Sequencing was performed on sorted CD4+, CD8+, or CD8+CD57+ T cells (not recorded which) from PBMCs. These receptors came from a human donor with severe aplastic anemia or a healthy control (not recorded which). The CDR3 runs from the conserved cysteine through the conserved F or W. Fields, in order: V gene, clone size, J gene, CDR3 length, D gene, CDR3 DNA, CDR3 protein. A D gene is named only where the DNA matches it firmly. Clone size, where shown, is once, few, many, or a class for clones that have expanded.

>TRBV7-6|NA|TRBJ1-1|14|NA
TGTGCCAGCAGCAAAACCCCCCGGGGAACTGAAGCTTTCTTT
CASSKTPRGTEAFF
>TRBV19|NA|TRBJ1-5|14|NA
TGTGCCAGTAGCATGGGGAGAATAAATCAGCCCCAGCATTTT
CASSMGRINQPQHF
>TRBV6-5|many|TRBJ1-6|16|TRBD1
TGTGCCAGCAGTTACTCACCGGGACAGGGTTTTTCACCCCTCCACTTT
CASSYSPGQGFSPLHF
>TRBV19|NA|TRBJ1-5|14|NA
TGTGCCACCCAGGGATTTACGGGGAATCAGCCCCAGCATTTT
CATQGFTGNQPQHF
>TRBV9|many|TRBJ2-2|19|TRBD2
TGTGCCAGCAGCGTATATGGGCTAGCGGGGGGTACGAACACCGGGGAGCTGTTTTTT
CASSVYGLAGGTNTGELFF
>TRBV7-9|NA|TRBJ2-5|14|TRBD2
TGTGCCAGCAGACTTAGCGGGGGGGCAGAGACCCAGTACTTC
CASRLSGGAETQYF
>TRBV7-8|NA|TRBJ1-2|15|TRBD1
TGTGCCAGCAGCAAAGGACAGGGTTTTGTCCGTGGCTACACCTTC
CASSKGQGFVRGYTF
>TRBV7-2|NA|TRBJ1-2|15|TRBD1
TGTGCCAGCAGCTTAGGGACAGGAATTGGGTATGGCTACACCTTC
CASSLGTGIGYGYTF
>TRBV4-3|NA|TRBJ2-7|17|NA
TGCGCCAGCAGCCAGACCATACAGGGAATCTTTGGGTACGAGCAGTACTTC
CASSQTIQGIFGYEQYF
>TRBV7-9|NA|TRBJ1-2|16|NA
TGTGCCAGCAGCCCGAGGCAACGGGAAATTCGGGATGGCTACACCTTC
CASSPRQREIRDGYTF
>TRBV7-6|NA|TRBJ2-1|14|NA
TGTGCCAGCAGCTTAGACCCCCTTGTCCATGAGCAGTTCTTC
CASSLDPLVHEQFF
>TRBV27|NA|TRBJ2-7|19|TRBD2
TGTGCCAGCAGCCGGGCCCTGGGCGGTGGCAGTAGCGGGGTTCGTAAGCAGTACTTC
CASSRALGGGSSGVRKQYF
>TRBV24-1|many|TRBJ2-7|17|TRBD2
TGTGCCACCAGTGGCGGGGGGCCCCAACTAAAGGGCTACGAGCAGTACTTC
CATSGGGPQLKGYEQYF
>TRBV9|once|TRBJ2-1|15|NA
TGTGCCAGCAGCGCGCTACAGACTACCTACAATGAGCAGTTCTTC
CASSALQTTYNEQFF
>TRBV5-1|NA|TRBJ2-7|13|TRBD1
TGCGCCAGCAGCACCCAGACAGGGATCGAGCAGTACTTC
CASSTQTGIEQYF
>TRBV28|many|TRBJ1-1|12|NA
TGTGCCAGCAGACTGGGGAACACTGAAGCTTTCTTT
CASRLGNTEAFF
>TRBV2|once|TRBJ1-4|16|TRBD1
TGTGCCACACAGGCCGGGACAGCAACAACTAATGAAAAACTGTTTTTT
CATQAGTATTNEKLFF
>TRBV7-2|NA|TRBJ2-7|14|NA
TGTGCCAGCAGCCCGATCCTCGGGTCGGGCGAGCAGTACTTC
CASSPILGSGEQYF
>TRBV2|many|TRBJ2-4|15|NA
TGTGCCAGCAGCGTAGCGGAGATAGCCAAAAACATTCAGTACTTC
CASSVAEIAKNIQYF
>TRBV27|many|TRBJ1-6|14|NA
TGTGCCAGCAGACCGCAAATCTATAATTCACCCCTCCACTTT
CASRPQIYNSPLHF
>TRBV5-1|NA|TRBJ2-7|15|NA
TGCGCCAGCCGTAGGAGTGGGCAAACTTTCGACGAGCAGTACTTC
CASRRSGQTFDEQYF
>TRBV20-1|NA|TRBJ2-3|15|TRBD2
TGCAGTGCGCCTGGACTAGCGGGGGCCACAGATACGCAGTATTTT
CSAPGLAGATDTQYF
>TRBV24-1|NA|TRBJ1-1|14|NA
TGTGCCACCAGTGCATCGGGGGTGAACACTGAAGCTTTCTTT
CATSASGVNTEAFF
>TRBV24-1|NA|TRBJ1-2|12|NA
TGTGCCACCAGGCAGGACGAGCAATCAGCCACCTTC
CATRQDEQSATF
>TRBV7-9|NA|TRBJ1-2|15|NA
TGTGCCAGCAGCCATTTTCAAGGACAGTCCTATGGCTACACCTTC
CASSHFQGQSYGYTF
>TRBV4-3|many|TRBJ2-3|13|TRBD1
TGCGCCAGCAGCCCGGGACAGTTCGATACGCAGTATTTT
CASSPGQFDTQYF
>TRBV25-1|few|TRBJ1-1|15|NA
TGTGCCAGCAGTGAATTCGCAGGACCGAACACTGAAGCTTTCTTT
CASSEFAGPNTEAFF
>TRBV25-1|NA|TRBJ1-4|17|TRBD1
TGTGCCAGCAGTGACGTAGCCCGGGACAGTACAAATGAAAAACTGTTTTTT
CASSDVARDSTNEKLFF
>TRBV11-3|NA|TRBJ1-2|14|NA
TGTGCCAGCAGCGAAAGACAGCAAGACTATGGCTACACCTTC
CASSERQQDYGYTF
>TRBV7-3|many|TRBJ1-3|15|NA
TGTGCCAGCAGCTTAATGGCGAACTCTGGAAACACCATATATTTT
CASSLMANSGNTIYF
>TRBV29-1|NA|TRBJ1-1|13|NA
TGCAGCGTGAGGCTACAGGGGAACACTGAAGCTTTCTTT
CSVRLQGNTEAFF
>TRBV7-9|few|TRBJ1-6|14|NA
TGTGCCAGCAGCTTGGACCTCAGGGATTCACCCCTCCACTTT
CASSLDLRDSPLHF
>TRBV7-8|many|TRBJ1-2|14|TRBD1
TGTGCCAGCAGCGGCGACAGGGTATGGTATGGCTACACCTTC
CASSGDRVWYGYTF
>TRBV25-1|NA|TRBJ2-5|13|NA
TGTGCCAGCAGTGAACGGGGCGGCGAGACCCAGTACTTC
CASSERGGETQYF
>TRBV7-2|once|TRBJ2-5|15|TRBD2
TGTGCCAGCAGTCATCCTCGGGCGGGAGAAGAGACCCAGTACTTC
CASSHPRAGEETQYF
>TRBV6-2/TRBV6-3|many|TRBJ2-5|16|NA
TGTGCCAGCAGTTACCGGGCCGGGGGGCGAGGGGAGACCCAGTACTTC
CASSYRAGGRGETQYF
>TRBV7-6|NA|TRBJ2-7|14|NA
TGTGCCAGCAGCTTTGGGACACCCACTAATGAGCAGTACTTC
CASSFGTPTNEQYF
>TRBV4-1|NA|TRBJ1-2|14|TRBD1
TGCGCCAGCAGCCAGGGACAGGGGGCGGAAGGCTACACCTTC
CASSQGQGAEGYTF
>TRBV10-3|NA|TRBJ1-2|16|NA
TGTGCCATCAGTGAAGGGAGCCGCAGGGAAGTCGCTGGCTACACCTTC
CAISEGSRREVAGYTF
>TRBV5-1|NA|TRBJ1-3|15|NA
TGCGCCAGCAGATTGGACGGACACTCTGGAAACACCATATATTTT
CASRLDGHSGNTIYF
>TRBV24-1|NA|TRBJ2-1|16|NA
TGTGCCACCAGTGGTGTGGACTCGAGCTCCTACAATGAGCAGTTCTTC
CATSGVDSSSYNEQFF
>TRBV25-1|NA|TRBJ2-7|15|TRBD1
TGTGCCAGCAGTGGGTGGACAGGGAGTGGGAACGAGCAGTACTTC
CASSGWTGSGNEQYF
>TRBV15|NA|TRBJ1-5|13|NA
TGTGCCACCAGCAAAAACAGGGACCAGCCCCAGCATTTT
CATSKNRDQPQHF
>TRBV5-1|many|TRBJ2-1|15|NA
TGCGCCAGCAGGCTTGGCATTGGGGGCTACAATGAGCAGTTCTTC
CASRLGIGGYNEQFF
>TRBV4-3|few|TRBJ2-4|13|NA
TGCGCCAGCAGCCAAGGAAGCAAAAACATTCAGTACTTC
CASSQGSKNIQYF
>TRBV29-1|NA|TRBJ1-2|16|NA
TGCAGCGTTGAAGGGTCGCAGGGAACGATCGACAACGGCTACACCTTC
CSVEGSQGTIDNGYTF
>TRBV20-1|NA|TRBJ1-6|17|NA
TGCAGTGCTAGAAACTCGGCGCCTGACTCCTATAATTCGCCCCTCCACTTT
CSARNSAPDSYNSPLHF
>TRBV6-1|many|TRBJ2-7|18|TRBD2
TGTGCCAGCAGTGAAGCGTCGGCTACTAGCGGGGGGTCCTACGAGCAGTACTTC
CASSEASATSGGSYEQYF
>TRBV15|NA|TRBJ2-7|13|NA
TGTGCCACCAGCAGAGACACTTCCTACGAGCAGTACTTC
CATSRDTSYEQYF
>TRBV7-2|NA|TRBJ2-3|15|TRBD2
TGTGCCAGCAGCCCCACTAGCGGGGGGATCGGTACGCAGTATTTT
CASSPTSGGIGTQYF
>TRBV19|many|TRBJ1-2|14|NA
TGTGCCAGTAGTTCCCAGGGGCTTTATACGGGCTACACCTTC
CASSSQGLYTGYTF
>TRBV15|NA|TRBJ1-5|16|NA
TGTGCCACCAGCAGATCTCCCGCAGGTCCCAATCAGCCCCAGCATTTT
CATSRSPAGPNQPQHF
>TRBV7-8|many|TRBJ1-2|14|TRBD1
TGTGCCAGCAGCTTAGAACAGGGGTCTTATGGCTACACCTTC
CASSLEQGSYGYTF
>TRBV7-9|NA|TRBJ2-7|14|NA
TGTGCCAGCTCCCCCGGTGACTTTTACTACGAGCAGTACTTC
CASSPGDFYYEQYF